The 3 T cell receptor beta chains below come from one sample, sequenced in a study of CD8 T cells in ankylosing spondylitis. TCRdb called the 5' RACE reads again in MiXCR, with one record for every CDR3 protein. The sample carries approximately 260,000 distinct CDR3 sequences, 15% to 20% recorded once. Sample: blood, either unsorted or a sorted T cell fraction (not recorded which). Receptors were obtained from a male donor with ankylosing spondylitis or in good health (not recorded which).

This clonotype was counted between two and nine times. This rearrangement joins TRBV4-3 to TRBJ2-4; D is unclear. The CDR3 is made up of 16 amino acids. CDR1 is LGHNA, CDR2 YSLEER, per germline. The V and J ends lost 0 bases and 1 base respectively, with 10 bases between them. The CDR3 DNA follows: TGCGCCAGCAGCCAAGAGACCGATGAGGCCAAAAACATTCAGTACTTC. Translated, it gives CASSQETDEAKNIQYF.

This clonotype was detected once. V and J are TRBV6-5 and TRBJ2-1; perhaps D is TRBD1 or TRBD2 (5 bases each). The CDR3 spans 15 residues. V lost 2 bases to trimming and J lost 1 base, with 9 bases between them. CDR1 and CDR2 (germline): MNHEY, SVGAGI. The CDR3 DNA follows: TGTGCCAGCAGTTACCTGGGGGTTTCCTACAATGAGCAGTTCTTC. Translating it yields CASSYLGVSYNEQFF.

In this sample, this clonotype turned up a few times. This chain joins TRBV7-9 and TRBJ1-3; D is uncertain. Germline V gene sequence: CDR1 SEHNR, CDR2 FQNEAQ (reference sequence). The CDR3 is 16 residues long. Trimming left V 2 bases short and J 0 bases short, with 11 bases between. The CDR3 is CASSLSARDSGNTIYF. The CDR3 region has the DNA TGTGCCAGCAGCTTATCGGCCAGAGACTCTGGAAACACCATATATTTT.